These T cell receptor beta chains were read from a single sample in a study of kidney transplant recipient with SARS-CoV-2 infection. TCRdb processed the reads anew with MiXCR; each CDR3 protein has one entry. The repertoire holds roughly 250,000 distinct CDR3 sequences, with 25% to 30% as singletons. The sequencing used a blood sample, collected at baseline and on approximately day 120 from a kidney transplant recipient. These receptors were obtained from a young adult male patient who had COVID-19 and was a kidney transplant recipient. The T cells may partly be graft donor cells. Each CDR3 is given without its conserved first and last residue.

J gene,V gene,CDR3 protein
TRBJ1-5,TRBV5-5,ASRRGAGQPQH
TRBJ2-1,TRBV7-9,ASSQGQGEDEQF
TRBJ2-3,TRBV30,AWSGTDTQY
TRBJ2-7,TRBV3-1,ANSHQGLAGWNEQC
TRBJ1-2,TRBV11-2,ASSVTKTSRKTYGYT
TRBJ1-2,TRBV19,ASSTDRRGWSNYGYT
TRBJ2-5,TRBV15,ATMRSGETQY
TRBJ2-2,TRBV7-6,ASSSMASSGRGTGELF
TRBJ2-1,TRBV6-5,ASTDTSGSYNEQF
TRBJ1-6,TRBV7-2,ASSLPGTTTPLH
TRBJ2-3,TRBV7-2,ASSMGGSADTQY
TRBJ1-1,TRBV3-1,ASSSMAPISIRTEAF
TRBJ1-2,TRBV6-1,ASSKEWECRKTYGYT
TRBJ2-3,TRBV5-1,ASSLGAGSSTDTQY
TRBJ2-1,TRBV11-2,ASSLVRGAEPNEQF
TRBJ1-6,TRBV28,ASSSTGGGTFSPLH
TRBJ1-1,TRBV18,ASSRNKNTEAF
TRBJ2-7,TRBV6-2/TRBV6-3,ASSDRLAGVDLYEQY
NA,TRBV4-1,ASSQVNRVPSHEQY
TRBJ2-1,TRBV20-1,SAAYNEQF
TRBJ2-1,TRBV6-4,ASSRTSGSSLGEQF
TRBJ2-6,TRBV25-1,ASSEDIDSGANVLT
TRBJ2-2,TRBV12-3/TRBV12-4,ASSPGVVNTGELF
TRBJ2-1,TRBV13,ASRQSDREGQPFGKEQF
TRBJ2-2,TRBV7-2,ASRLGGTGELF
TRBJ1-1,TRBV3-1,ASSQRVPISIRTEAF
TRBJ1-3,TRBV30,AWSQLGQFSGNTIY
TRBJ2-2,TRBV5-1,ASSLRLADTGELF
TRBJ2-3,TRBV7-2,ASSPYGTPTDTQY